Listed here are 31 T cell receptor beta chains from one sample, sequenced in a study of shared clonotypes between healthy human individuals. Profiling relied on immunoSEQ multiplex PCR, and the TCRdb table lists in-frame clones only, not all of them. The repertoire includes a few million clones, approximately 96% of them detected once, and 0.13% sits in the top ten. The sample comprised naive CD4+ T cells sorted from blood. Subset here: CD45RA+ positively selected. These TCRs come from a man aged 18 to 29 in good health.

This chain connects TRBV19 to TRBJ1-2; TRBD1 matches at 7 bases. The CDR3 runs 14 residues. Germline V lookup: CDR1 LNHDA, CDR2 SQIVND (reference sequence). J was trimmed by 5 bases and V by 9 bases; bases with no gene match: 12. The CDR3: CASNSGEQGYGYTF. CDR3 bases: TGTGCCAGCAACTCCGGGGAACAGGGGTATGGCTACACCTTC.

Comments on this clone: This specimen includes other DNA sequences encoding the same CDR3. The gene calls are TRBV18 and TRBJ2-5; 10 bases fit TRBD1. The CDR3 sequence is 14 residues long. V was pared by 3 bases and J by 5 bases, with 3 bases of the junction left unmatched. From germline, CDR1 is KGHSH and CDR2 LQKENI. The DNA for the CDR3 is TGTGCCAGCTCACCGACAGGGGGCACGGAGACCCAGTACTTC. It translates to CASSPTGGTETQYF.

The V and J genes are TRBV29-1 and TRBJ1-2, with 7 bases lining up with TRBD1. Unmatched junction bases numbered 6, after V lost 3 bases and J lost 8 bases. Germline loops: CDR1 SQVTM, CDR2 ANQGSEA. The CDR3 extends over 12 amino acids. The CDR3 DNA is TGCAGCGTTGAGACAGGGTTTTGGGGCTACACCTTC. Translation: CSVETGFWGYTF.

The chain uses TRBV7-2 and TRBJ1-3, with TRBD1 identical over 7 bases. This CDR3 spans 14 amino acids. V was clipped by 6 bases and J by 1 base; unmatched bases: 3. Germline V CDR1 and CDR2: SGHTA, FQGNSA. CDR3 DNA sequence: TGTGCCAGCAGTCCGGGACAGTCTGGAAACACCATATATTTT. Its protein is CASSPGQSGNTIYF. Variable domain in full (rest from reference TRBV7-2 and TRBJ1-3): GAGVSQSPSNKVTEKGKDVELRCDPISGHTALYWYRQSLGQGLEFLIYFQGNSAPDKSGLPSDRFSAERTGGSVSTLTIQRTQQEDSAVYLCASSPGQSGNTIYFGEGSWLTVV.

The chain couples TRBV4-1 to TRBJ1-6; D remains ambiguous. Germline assignment: CDR1 MGHRA and CDR2 YSYEKL. V was cut by 6 bases and J by 6 bases, with 18 bases left in between. The CDR3 totals 16 residues. The CDR3 sequence is CASSVDKSFSNSPLHF. CDR3 in DNA: TGCGCCAGCAGTGTGGATAAGAGTTTCTCTAATTCACCCCTCCACTTT.

The rearrangement uses TRBV19 and TRBJ2-7, with a tentative D call TRBD1 (5 bases). The germline CDR1 and CDR2 sequences are LNHDA and SQIVND (reference sequence). The CDR3 extends over 15 amino acids. V was clipped by 1 base and J by 0 bases, with 10 bases between them. CDR3 DNA sequence: TGTGCCAGTAGTATAGGCACAGGTCTCTCCTACGAGCAGTACTTC. It yields the protein CASSIGTGLSYEQYF.

This chain connects TRBV29-1 to TRBJ2-5; 8 positions match TRBD1. CDR1 is SQVTM and CDR2 is ANQGSEA in the germline V gene. V lost 8 bases, J lost 4 bases, and 9 bases stayed unmatched. The CDR3 is 13 amino acids. The CDR3 spells CSLRTGKGETQYF. DNA for the CDR3: TGCAGCCTTAGGACAGGGAAGGGAGAGACCCAGTACTTC.

CDR3 nucleotide sequence: TGTGCCAGCAGATCAAACCGGGACAGTTACGAGCAGTACTTC. Amino acids: CASRSNRDSYEQYF. This rearrangement joins TRBV6-1 to TRBJ2-7; 7 bases are shared with TRBD1. With V trimmed by 6 bases and J by 4 bases, 9 bases remained unmatched. The CDR3 consists of 14 residues. The germline gives CDR1 MNHNS, CDR2 SASEGT.

The V and J genes are TRBV11-3 and TRBJ2-5; maybe TRBD2 (6 bases). The end of the DNA aligns better with TRBJ2-7, so the J call may be wrong. The germline V gene has CDR1 SGHNT and CDR2 YENEEA. This CDR3 has 13 amino acids. CDR3 sequence reads: CASSLEGGYEQYF. The CDR3 DNA reads as TGTGCCAGCAGCTTAGAAGGAGGGTACGAGCAGTACTTC.

V and J are TRBV14 and TRBJ1-1; D might be TRBD1 (5 bases). Germline loops: CDR1 SGHDN, CDR2 FVKESK. The CDR3 covers 12 residues. Trimming shortened V by 7 bases and J by 9 bases, and 15 bases separated the two germline ends. CDR3 DNA sequence: TGTGCCAGCACCGGGGGGACTGGAAAAGCTTTCTTT. It specifies CASTGGTGKAFF.

Points on this clone: Other DNA sequences of this sample code for an identical CDR3. This rearrangement joins TRBV28 to TRBJ1-3; D not certain. This CDR3 contains 14 residues. Trimming stripped 3 bases from V and 4 bases from J, with 10 bases between. Germline V gives CDR1 MDHEN, CDR2 SYDVKM. CDR3 region: CASSLRGGGNTIYF. In DNA form, the CDR3 reads TGTGCCAGCAGTTTGCGGGGAGGAGGAAACACCATATATTTT.

V gene TRBV5-8 combines with J gene TRBJ2-7; possibly TRBD2 for D (5 bases). This CDR3 is built from 16 residues. Germline V gene lookup returns CDR1 SGHTS and CDR2 YDEGEE. The V end was cut by 3 bases, the J end by 0 bases, with 16 bases between. CDR3 bases: TGTGCCAGCAGCTCAATCCGGGAATCTTTCTCCTACGAGCAGTACTTC. Amino acid sequence: CASSSIRESFSYEQYF. The complete variable domain, with remaining parts taken from reference TRBV5-8 and TRBJ2-7, reads EAGVTQSPTHLIKTRGQQATLRCSPISGHTSVYWYQQALGLGLQFLLWYDEGEERNRGNFPPRFSGRQFPNYSSELNVNALELEDSALYLCASSSIRESFSYEQYFGPGTRLTVT.

The rearrangement uses TRBV7-6 and TRBJ1-1; D unresolved. The CDR3 spans 13 residues. Germline values: CDR1 SGHVS, CDR2 FNYEAQ. V dropped 4 bases and J dropped 0 bases, with 6 bases sitting between them. The CDR3 nucleotides are TGTGCCAGCAGCTATACAGTGAACACTGAAGCTTTCTTT. Protein sequence: CASSYTVNTEAFF.

This clone was recorded a few times. This chain connects TRBV18 to TRBJ1-6, with 11 bases fitting TRBD1. The CDR3 is made up of 20 amino acids. V gave up 3 bases and J gave up 0 bases; unmatched junction bases: 10. Germline values: CDR1 KGHSH, CDR2 LQKENI. CDR3 in DNA: TGTGCCAGCTCACCCTCCGGGACAGGGGGTGCCGTCTCCTATAATTCACCCCTCCACTTT. Translated, it gives CASSPSGTGGAVSYNSPLHF.

The rearrangement joins TRBV7-2 to TRBJ2-1; TRBD2 aligns across 12 bases. Trimming removed 1 base from V and 10 bases from J; junction bases left unmatched: 11. This CDR3 has 17 amino acids. Germline values: CDR1 SGHTA, CDR2 FQGNSA. The CDR3 reads CASSLGLAGARQGEQFF. CDR3 sequence (DNA): TGTGCCAGCAGCTTAGGACTAGCGGGAGCACGACAGGGCGAGCAGTTCTTC.

V usage is TRBV30 and J usage is TRBJ2-7; perhaps TRBD1 as D (6 bases). In germline, CDR1 is GTSNPN, CDR2 SVGIG (reference sequence). CDR3 length: 13 amino acids. V was trimmed by 2 bases and J by 2 bases, leaving 10 bases between them. CDR3 region: CAWSQGQPYEQYF. The CDR3, as DNA: TGTGCCTGGAGTCAAGGACAGCCCTACGAGCAGTACTTC.

The chain is built from TRBV7-2 and TRBJ1-1; D call uncertain. This CDR3 region has 14 residues. Per the germline V gene, CDR1 is SGHTA and CDR2 is FQGNSA. The V gene lost 5 bases and the J gene lost 5 bases, with 15 bases spanning the gap. The CDR3 coding sequence is TGTGCCAGCAGCCTTAAAAGGAGTGGTACTGAAGCTTTCTTT. Translating gives CASSLKRSGTEAFF.

This chain joins TRBV19 and TRBJ1-3; possible D gene TRBD1, 5 bases. This CDR3 region has 17 residues. Germline CDR1 LNHDA, CDR2 SQIVND (reference sequence). V was pared by 4 bases and J by 9 bases, with 25 bases between. In DNA form, the CDR3 reads TGTGCCAGTAGTACTTGGGGAGAACCGGGACCGAGCTCCACCATATATTTT. This gives the protein CASSTWGEPGPSSTIYF. Full variable domain (rest looked up from reference TRBV19 and TRBJ1-3): DGGITQSPKYLFRKEGQNVTLSCEQNLNHDAMYWYRQDPGQGLRLIYYSQIVNDFQKGDIAEGYSVSREKKESFPLTVTSAQKNPTAFYLCASSTWGEPGPSSTIYFGEGSWLTVV.

This clone was seen just once. The chain links TRBV18 to TRBJ2-5; 8 bases fit TRBD1. The CDR3 contains 14 residues. The J segment lost 5 bases and the V segment lost 4 bases, leaving 6 bases of the junction unmatched. Germline CDR1 and CDR2: KGHSH and LQKENI. The CDR3 protein is CASSRQDRAETQYF. CDR3 DNA sequence: TGTGCCAGCTCACGTCAGGACAGGGCCGAGACCCAGTACTTC.

The chain recombines TRBV9 with TRBJ2-1, with 7 nucleotides matching TRBD1. The V gene's germline CDR1 is SGDLS and CDR2 YYNGEE. The CDR3 contains 16 residues. V gave up 0 bases and J gave up 6 bases; unmatched junction bases: 9. The CDR3 sequence is CASSVGDRALVNEQFF. The CDR3 nucleotides are TGTGCCAGCAGCGTAGGAGACAGGGCGCTAGTCAATGAGCAGTTCTTC.

The rearrangement uses TRBV6-5 and TRBJ1-1, with D possibly TRBD1 on 5 matching bases. Germline assignment: CDR1 MNHEY and CDR2 SVGAGI. The germline V and J ends were trimmed by 5 bases and 4 bases, with 14 bases remaining between them. The CDR3 spans 14 residues. The CDR3 region has the DNA TGTGCCAGCAGTGCCTCGGGGCCGGTCACTGAAGCTTTCTTT. Its protein product is CASSASGPVTEAFF.

For this clone: Other DNA sequences from this sample encode an identical CDR3 as well. This sequence joins TRBV19 and TRBJ1-2; 8 bases agree with TRBD1. The CDR3 runs to 13 residues. Germline CDR1 LNHDA, CDR2 SQIVND (reference sequence). The V gene end was trimmed by 6 bases and the J gene end by 4 bases; junction bases not matched to a gene: 4. The CDR3 protein is CASRGQGPYGYTF. The CDR3 region has the DNA TGTGCCAGTAGAGGACAGGGCCCCTATGGCTACACCTTC.

The chain uses TRBV19 and TRBJ2-5; 7 bases line up with TRBD2. The CDR3 spans 14 residues. Germline V gene data show CDR1 as LNHDA and CDR2 as SQIVND (reference sequence). V gave up 6 bases and J gave up 5 bases; unmatched junction bases: 9. CDR3 nucleotides: TGTGCCAGTAGCACCCGATGGGGAGGGGAGACCCAGTACTTC. It is translated as CASSTRWGGETQYF.

Points on this clone: The same CDR3 arises from other DNA sequences in this sample as well. The rearrangement joins TRBV20-1 to TRBJ2-7; the D is unclear. The germline V gene has CDR1 DFQATT and CDR2 SNEGSKA (reference sequence). The V gene lost 4 bases and the J gene lost 1 base, with 5 bases spanning the gap. This CDR3 spans 11 amino acids. The CDR3 region is CSATSSYEQYF. CDR3 in DNA: TGCAGTGCTACTTCATCCTACGAGCAGTACTTC.

CDR3 nucleotides: TGTGCCAGCACAGCGGAGGCGAACACCGGGGAGCTGTTTTTT. Translating gives CASTAEANTGELFF. V gene TRBV9 combines with J gene TRBJ2-2, with a weak D call TRBD2 (5 bases). The CDR3 has 14 residues. Germline CDR1 reads SGDLS; CDR2 reads YYNGEE. V was shortened by 6 bases and J by 0 bases, with 9 bases between the two germline ends.

CDR3: CASSKGTTGTSGLYEQYF. The CDR3 DNA reads as TGTGCCAGCAGCAAAGGAACTACCGGGACTAGCGGTCTCTACGAGCAGTACTTC. J is TRBJ2-7 and V is TRBV21-1; the DNA was not used to check the table's D call, TRBD2. TRBV21-1 is an annotated pseudogene. The CDR3 runs 18 residues.

The rearrangement uses TRBV2 and TRBJ1-4; TRBD1 aligns across 7 bases. V dropped 8 bases and J dropped 3; count of bases not matched to a gene: 9. Germline values: CDR1 SNHLY, CDR2 FYNNEI. There are 15 residues in the CDR3. The CDR3 DNA reads TGTGCCAGCGGACTTACAGGGGCGGCTAATGAAAAACTGTTTTTT. This translates into CASGLTGAANEKLFF.

V is TRBV18 and J is TRBJ1-3, with D possibly TRBD1 on 6 matching bases. The V end was cut by 0 bases, the J end by 4 bases, with 13 bases between. In germline, CDR1 is KGHSH, CDR2 LQKENI. The CDR3 has 16 residues. CDR3 in DNA: TGTGCCAGCTCACCACCCGGACAGCGGGGGGGAAACACCATATATTTT. It specifies CASSPPGQRGGNTIYF.

The gene calls are TRBV5-1 and TRBJ2-7, with D perhaps TRBD1 (6 bases). Trimming left V 10 bases short and J 4 bases short, with 21 bases between. CDR3 length: 14 amino acids. Germline V gene lookup returns CDR1 SGHRS and CDR2 YFSETQ. The CDR3 protein is CACPWGQIGYEQYF. DNA of the CDR3: TGCGCCTGCCCCTGGGGGCAGATTGGGTACGAGCAGTACTTC.

This CDR3 is CASSVGIGTVGEQYF. CDR3 bases: TGTGCCAGCAGCGTAGGAATTGGGACAGTTGGGGAGCAGTACTTC. The gene calls are TRBV9 and TRBJ2-7; 7 bases match TRBD1. V lost 0 bases and J lost 7; bases outside the gene matches: 10. Germline-derived CDR1 and CDR2 are SGDLS and YYNGEE. CDR3 length: 15 amino acids.

To note about this clone: An end of the junction does not agree with germline; a read error may underlie this. The V call is TRBV6-5, the J call TRBJ1-2; D is ambiguous. Per germline, CDR1 MNHEY and CDR2 SVGAGI. CDR3 length: 12 amino acids. The CDR3 sequence: CACRTVAGGYTF. CDR3 sequence (DNA): TGTGCCTGCAGGACGGTCGCTGGGGGCTACACCTTC.